Detailed here is one T cell receptor (beta chain). The data originate from a study of graft-versus-host responses after intestinal transplantation. TCRdb's copy holds only in-frame clones and misses some; the assay was immunoSEQ multiplex PCR. This sample has around 50,000 clones, with approximately 90% found just once. CDR1 SNHLY and CDR2 FYNNEI come from the germline V gene. V trimming: 3 bases; J trimming: 7 bases; junction bases outside the gene matches: 9. The CDR3 is made up of 15 amino acids. Sequenced here: PBMCs, sampled 26 days after transplant. The chain recombines TRBV2 with TRBJ2-1; TRBD2 aligns across 7 bases. The TCR originated in a human patient who received an intestinal transplant, so some T cells may come from the graft donor. The CDR3 sequence is CASSDSLAERNEQFF. Written as DNA, the CDR3 is TGTGCCAGCAGTGACAGTCTAGCGGAGCGGAATGAGCAGTTCTTC.